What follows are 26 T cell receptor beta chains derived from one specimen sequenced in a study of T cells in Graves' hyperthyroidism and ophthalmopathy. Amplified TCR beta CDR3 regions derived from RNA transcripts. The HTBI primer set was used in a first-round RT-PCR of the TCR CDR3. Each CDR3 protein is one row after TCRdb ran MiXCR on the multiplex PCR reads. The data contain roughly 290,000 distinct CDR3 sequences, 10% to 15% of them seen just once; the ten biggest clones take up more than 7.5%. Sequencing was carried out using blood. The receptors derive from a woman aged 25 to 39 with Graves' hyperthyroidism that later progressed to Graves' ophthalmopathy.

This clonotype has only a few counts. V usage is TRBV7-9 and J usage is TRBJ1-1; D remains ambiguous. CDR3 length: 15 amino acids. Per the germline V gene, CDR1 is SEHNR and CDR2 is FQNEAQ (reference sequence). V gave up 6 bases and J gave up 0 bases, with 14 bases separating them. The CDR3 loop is CASSFLDGMNTEAFF. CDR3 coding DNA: TGTGCCAGCAGTTTTCTGGACGGTATGAACACTGAAGCTTTCTTT.

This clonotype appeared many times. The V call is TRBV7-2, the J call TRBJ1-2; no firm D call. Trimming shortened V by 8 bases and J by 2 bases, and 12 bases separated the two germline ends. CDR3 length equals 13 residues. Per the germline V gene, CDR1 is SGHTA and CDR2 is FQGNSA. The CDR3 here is CASSREPNYGYTF. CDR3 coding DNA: TGTGCCAGCTCACGGGAACCGAACTATGGCTACACCTTC.

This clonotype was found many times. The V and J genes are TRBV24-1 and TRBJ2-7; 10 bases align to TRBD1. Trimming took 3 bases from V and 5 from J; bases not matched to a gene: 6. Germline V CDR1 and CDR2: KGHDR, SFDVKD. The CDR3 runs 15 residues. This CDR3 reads CATSDGTGANDEQYF. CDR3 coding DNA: TGTGCCACCAGTGATGGGACAGGGGCTAACGACGAGCAGTACTTC.

The CDR3 coding sequence is TGTGCCAGCAGTTTATTATATACGGGAGGGCGAACCGGGGAGCTGTTTTTT. Its translation: CASSLLYTGGRTGELFF. The chain carries TRBV28 and TRBJ2-2; 8 bases fit TRBD2. Germline V lookup: CDR1 MDHEN, CDR2 SYDVKM. The CDR3 is made up of 17 amino acids. V gave up 1 base and J gave up 5 bases; unmatched junction bases: 9.

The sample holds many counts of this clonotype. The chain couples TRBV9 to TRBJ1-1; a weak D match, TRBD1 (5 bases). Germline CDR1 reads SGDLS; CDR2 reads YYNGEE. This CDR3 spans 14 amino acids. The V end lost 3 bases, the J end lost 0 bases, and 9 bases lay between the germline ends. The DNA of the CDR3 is TGTGCCAGCAGCGAGGGGAGTATGAACACTGAAGCTTTCTTT. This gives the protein CASSEGSMNTEAFF.

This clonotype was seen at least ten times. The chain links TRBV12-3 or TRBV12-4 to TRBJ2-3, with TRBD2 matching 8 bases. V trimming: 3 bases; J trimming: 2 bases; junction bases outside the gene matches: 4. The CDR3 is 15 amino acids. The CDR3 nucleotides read TGTGCCAGCAGTTTGAGCGGGAGCCCCACAGATACGCAGTATTTT. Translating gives CASSLSGSPTDTQYF.

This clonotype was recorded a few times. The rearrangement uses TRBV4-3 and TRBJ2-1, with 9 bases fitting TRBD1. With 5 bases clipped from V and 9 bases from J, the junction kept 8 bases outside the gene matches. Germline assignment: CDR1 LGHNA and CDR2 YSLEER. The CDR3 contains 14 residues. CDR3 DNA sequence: TGCGCCAGCAGCTTGAAACAGGGGGCAGGTGAGCAGTTCTTC. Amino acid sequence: CASSLKQGAGEQFF.

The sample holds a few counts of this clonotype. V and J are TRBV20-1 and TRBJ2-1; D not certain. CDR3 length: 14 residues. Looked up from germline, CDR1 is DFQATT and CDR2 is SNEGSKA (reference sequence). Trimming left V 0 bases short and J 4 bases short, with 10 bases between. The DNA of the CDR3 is TGCAGTGCTAGAGACCCGCCTACTTACAATGAGCAGTTCTTC. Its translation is CSARDPPTYNEQFF.

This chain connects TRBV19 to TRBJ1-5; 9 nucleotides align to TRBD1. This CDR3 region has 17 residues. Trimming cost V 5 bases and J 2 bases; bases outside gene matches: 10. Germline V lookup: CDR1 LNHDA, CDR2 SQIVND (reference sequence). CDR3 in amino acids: CASSSSGTGLGNQPQHF. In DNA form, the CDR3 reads TGTGCCAGTAGTTCCTCCGGGACAGGGCTGGGCAATCAGCCCCAGCATTTT.

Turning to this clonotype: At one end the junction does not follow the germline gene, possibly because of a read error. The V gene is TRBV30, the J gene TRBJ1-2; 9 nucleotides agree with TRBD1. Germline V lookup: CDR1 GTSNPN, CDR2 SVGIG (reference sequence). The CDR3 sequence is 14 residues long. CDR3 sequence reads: CAWGVPTGGTGYTF. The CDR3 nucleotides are TGTGCCTGGGGTGTCCCAACAGGGGGCACTGGCTACACCTTC. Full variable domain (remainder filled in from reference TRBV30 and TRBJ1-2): SQTIHQWPATLVQPVGSPLSLECTVEGTSNPNLYWYRQAAGRGLQLLFYSVGIGQISSEVPQNLSASRPQDRQFILSSKKLLLSDSGFYLCAWGVPTGGTGYTFGSGTRLTVV.

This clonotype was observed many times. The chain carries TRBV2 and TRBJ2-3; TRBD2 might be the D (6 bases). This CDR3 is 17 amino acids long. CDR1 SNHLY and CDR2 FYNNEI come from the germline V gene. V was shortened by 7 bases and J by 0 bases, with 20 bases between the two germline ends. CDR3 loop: CASTSPLLATSTDTQYF. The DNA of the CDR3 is TGTGCCAGCACGTCCCCCCTTCTAGCGACCAGCACAGATACGCAGTATTTT.

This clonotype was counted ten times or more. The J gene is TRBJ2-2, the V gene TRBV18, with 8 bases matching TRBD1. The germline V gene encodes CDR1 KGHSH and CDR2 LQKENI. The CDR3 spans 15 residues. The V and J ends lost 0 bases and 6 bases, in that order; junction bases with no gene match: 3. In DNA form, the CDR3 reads TGTGCCAGCTCACCACCGCAGGGGGCCCCCGGGGAGCTGTTTTTT. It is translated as CASSPPQGAPGELFF.

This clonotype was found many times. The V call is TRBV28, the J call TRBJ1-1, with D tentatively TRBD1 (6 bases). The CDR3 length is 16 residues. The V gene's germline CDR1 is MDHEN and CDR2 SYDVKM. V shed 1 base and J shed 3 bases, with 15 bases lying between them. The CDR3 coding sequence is TGTGCCAGCAGTTTATCTTTTGGGAGGGGGGACACTGAAGCTTTCTTT. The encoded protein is CASSLSFGRGDTEAFF.

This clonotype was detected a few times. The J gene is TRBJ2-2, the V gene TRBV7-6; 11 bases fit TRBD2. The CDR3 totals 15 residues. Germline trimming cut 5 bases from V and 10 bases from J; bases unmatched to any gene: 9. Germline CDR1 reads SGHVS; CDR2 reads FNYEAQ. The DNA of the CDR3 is TGTGCCAGCAGCCTACCGGGACTAGCGGACGTGGAGCTGTTTTTT. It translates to CASSLPGLADVELFF.

CDR3 in amino acids: CAIRGPLEPQYF. CDR3 in DNA: TGTGCCATCCGAGGCCCCCTGGAGCCCCAGTACTTC. This rearrangement joins TRBV28 to TRBJ2-5, with no clear D. The germline V and J ends were trimmed by 10 bases and 9 bases, with 18 bases remaining between them. Germline CDR1 reads MDHEN; CDR2 reads SYDVKM. The CDR3 contains 12 residues.

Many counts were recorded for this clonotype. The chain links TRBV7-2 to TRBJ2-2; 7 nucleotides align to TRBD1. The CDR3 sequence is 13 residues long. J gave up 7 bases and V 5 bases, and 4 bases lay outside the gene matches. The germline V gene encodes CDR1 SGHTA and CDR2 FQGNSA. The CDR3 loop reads CASSTQGVGELFF. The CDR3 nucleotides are TGTGCCAGCAGCACCCAGGGGGTCGGGGAGCTGTTTTTT. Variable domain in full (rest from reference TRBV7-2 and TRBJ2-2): GAGVSQSPSNKVTEKGKDVELRCDPISGHTALYWYRQSLGQGLEFLIYFQGNSAPDKSGLPSDRFSAERTGGSVSTLTIQRTQQEDSAVYLCASSTQGVGELFFGEGSRLTVL.

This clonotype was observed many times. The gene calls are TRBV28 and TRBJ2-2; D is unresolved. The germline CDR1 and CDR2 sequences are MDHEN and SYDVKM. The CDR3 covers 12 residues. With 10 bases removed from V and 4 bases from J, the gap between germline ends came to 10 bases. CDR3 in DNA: TGTGCCATCCAGGCAGGCACCGGGGAGCTGTTTTTT. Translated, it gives CAIQAGTGELFF.

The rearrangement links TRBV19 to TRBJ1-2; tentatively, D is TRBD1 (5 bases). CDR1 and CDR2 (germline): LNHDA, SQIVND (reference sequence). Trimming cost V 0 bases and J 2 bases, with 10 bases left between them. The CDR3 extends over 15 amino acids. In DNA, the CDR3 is TGTGCCAGTAGTATAGACTGGAGGGGCAACTATGGCTACACCTTC. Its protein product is CASSIDWRGNYGYTF.

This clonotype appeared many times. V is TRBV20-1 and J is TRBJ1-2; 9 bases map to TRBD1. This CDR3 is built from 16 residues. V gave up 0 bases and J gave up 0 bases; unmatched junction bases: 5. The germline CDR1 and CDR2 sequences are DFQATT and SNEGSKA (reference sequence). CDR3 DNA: TGCAGTGCTAGAGATAGGAGACAGGGGGCTAACTATGGCTACACCTTC. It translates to CSARDRRQGANYGYTF.

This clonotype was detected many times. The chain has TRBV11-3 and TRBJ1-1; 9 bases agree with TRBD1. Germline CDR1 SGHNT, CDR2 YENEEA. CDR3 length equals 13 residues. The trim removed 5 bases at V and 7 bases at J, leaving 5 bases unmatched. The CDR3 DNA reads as TGTGCCAGCAGCCCGGGGACAGGGATTGAAGCTTTCTTT. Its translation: CASSPGTGIEAFF.

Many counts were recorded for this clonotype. The CDR3 DNA reads as TGTGCCAGCAGCCTCGGCCGGGCTGGCCCAGAGACCCAGTACTTC. Residues: CASSLGRAGPETQYF. V usage is TRBV11-2 and J usage is TRBJ2-5; D uncertain. The CDR3 contains 15 residues. Trimming stripped 5 bases from V and 4 bases from J, with 17 bases between. The germline V gene has CDR1 SGHAT and CDR2 FQNNGV.

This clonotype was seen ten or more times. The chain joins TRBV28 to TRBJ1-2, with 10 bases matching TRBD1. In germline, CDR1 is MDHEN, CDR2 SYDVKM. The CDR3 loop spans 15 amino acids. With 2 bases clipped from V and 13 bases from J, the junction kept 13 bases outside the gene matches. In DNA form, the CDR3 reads TGTGCCAGCAGTTTACTAGTTCGGACAGGGGGTTTACGCACCTTC. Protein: CASSLLVRTGGLRTF.

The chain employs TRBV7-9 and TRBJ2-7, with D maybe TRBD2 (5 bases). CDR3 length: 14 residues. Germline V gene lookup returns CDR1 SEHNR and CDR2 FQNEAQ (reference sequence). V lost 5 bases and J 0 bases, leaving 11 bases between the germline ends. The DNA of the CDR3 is TGTGCCAGCAGCGGGCGGACTGCCTCCTACGAGCAGTACTTC. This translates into CASSGRTASYEQYF.

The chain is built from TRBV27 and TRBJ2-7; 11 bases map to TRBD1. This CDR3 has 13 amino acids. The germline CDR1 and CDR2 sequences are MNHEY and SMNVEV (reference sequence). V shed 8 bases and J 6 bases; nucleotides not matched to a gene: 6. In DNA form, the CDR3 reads TGTGCCAGCGGGGACAGGGGGACTGTCGAGCAGTACTTC. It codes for CASGDRGTVEQYF.

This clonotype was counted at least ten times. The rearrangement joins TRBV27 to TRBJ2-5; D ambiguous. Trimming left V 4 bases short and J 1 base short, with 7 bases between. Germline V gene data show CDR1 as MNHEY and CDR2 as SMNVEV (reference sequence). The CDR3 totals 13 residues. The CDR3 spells CASSWGSQETQYF. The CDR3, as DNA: TGTGCCAGCAGTTGGGGTTCCCAAGAGACCCAGTACTTC.

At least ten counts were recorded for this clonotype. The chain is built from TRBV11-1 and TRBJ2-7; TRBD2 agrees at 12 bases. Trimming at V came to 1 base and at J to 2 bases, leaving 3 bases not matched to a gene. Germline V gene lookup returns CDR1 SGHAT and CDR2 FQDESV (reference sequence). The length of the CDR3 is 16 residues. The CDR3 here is CASSLVPSGRAYEQYF. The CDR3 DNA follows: TGTGCCAGCAGCTTAGTCCCTAGCGGGAGGGCCTACGAGCAGTACTTC.